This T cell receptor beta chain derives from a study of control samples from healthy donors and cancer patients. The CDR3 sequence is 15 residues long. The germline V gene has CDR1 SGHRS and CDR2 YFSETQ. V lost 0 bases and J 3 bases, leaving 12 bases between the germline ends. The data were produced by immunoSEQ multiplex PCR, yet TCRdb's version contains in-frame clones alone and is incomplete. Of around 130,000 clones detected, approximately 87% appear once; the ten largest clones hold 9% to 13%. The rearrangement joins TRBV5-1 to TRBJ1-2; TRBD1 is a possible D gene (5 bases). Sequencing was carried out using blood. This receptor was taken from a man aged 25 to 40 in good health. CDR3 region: CASSLGAGRDYGYTF. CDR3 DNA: TGCGCCAGCAGCTTGGGAGCAGGGAGGGACTATGGCTACACCTTC.